The rows below give T cell receptor beta chains drawn from one sample of a study of T cells in Graves' hyperthyroidism and ophthalmopathy. TCRdb re-called the multiplex PCR reads with MiXCR, one entry per CDR3 protein. The data contain a few hundred thousand distinct CDR3 sequences, 19% of them singletons. The sequenced sample was blood. The receptor source for this set is a woman under 30 with Graves' hyperthyroidism. Each CDR3 is given with its conserved first and last residue. A D gene is named only where the DNA matches it firmly. Rows give clone size only sometimes, using once, few, many, or a class for an expanded clone.

j_gene: TRBJ2-2; abundance: many; d_gene: .; v_gene: TRBV15; CDR3nt: TGTGCCACCAGCAGAGGATTGGTCGGGCGGCTGAACACCGGGGAGCTGTTTTTT; CDR3aa: CATSRGLVGRLNTGELFF
j_gene: TRBJ2-5; abundance: many; d_gene: TRBD1; v_gene: TRBV12-3/TRBV12-4; CDR3nt: TGTGCCTCAGCAGGGGGCGCCTTTGAGAGGACCCAGTACTTC; CDR3aa: CASAGGAFERTQYF
j_gene: TRBJ1-2; abundance: many; d_gene: TRBD1; v_gene: TRBV18; CDR3nt: TGTGCCAGCTCACGGGACAGGGGGAATAACTATGGCTACACCTTC; CDR3aa: CASSRDRGNNYGYTF
j_gene: TRBJ2-3; abundance: many; d_gene: TRBD2; v_gene: TRBV12-3/TRBV12-4; CDR3nt: TGTGCCAGCAGCGTTGCGGGGGGGAGCACAGATACGCAGTATTTT; CDR3aa: CASSVAGGSTDTQYF
j_gene: TRBJ2-7; abundance: .; d_gene: TRBD2; v_gene: TRBV28; CDR3nt: TGTGCCAGCAGTTTAGAGATAGCGGGGGCCCACGAGCAGTACTTC; CDR3aa: CASSLEIAGAHEQYF
j_gene: TRBJ1-1; abundance: .; d_gene: .; v_gene: TRBV30; CDR3nt: TGTGCCTGGAGTGTAGGGCGCAGGGACACTGAAGCTTTCTTT; CDR3aa: CAWSVGRRDTEAFF
j_gene: TRBJ1-2; abundance: many; d_gene: TRBD1; v_gene: TRBV12-3/TRBV12-4; CDR3nt: TGTGCCAGCAACGATCGACAGGGATTGAACTATGGCTACACCTTC; CDR3aa: CASNDRQGLNYGYTF
j_gene: TRBJ1-6; abundance: many; d_gene: .; v_gene: TRBV12-3/TRBV12-4; CDR3nt: TGTGCCAGCAGCCAAATGTTCTTCGCAAAACGCAATTCACCCCTCCACTTT; CDR3aa: CASSQMFFAKRNSPLHF
j_gene: TRBJ1-5; abundance: many; d_gene: .; v_gene: TRBV6-1; CDR3nt: TGTGCCGGCAGTAGGGAACCTAATCAGCCCCAGCATTTT; CDR3aa: CAGSREPNQPQHF
j_gene: TRBJ1-2; abundance: many; d_gene: .; v_gene: TRBV20-1; CDR3nt: TGCAGTGCTAGAGATGCCGCGGGACGAGGCTACACCTTC; CDR3aa: CSARDAAGRGYTF
j_gene: TRBJ1-1; abundance: .; d_gene: TRBD1; v_gene: TRBV2; CDR3nt: TGTGCCAGCAGTCAAGTATATACGACGACAGGGGACCCTGAAGCTTTCTTT; CDR3aa: CASSQVYTTTGDPEAFF
j_gene: TRBJ2-2; abundance: many; d_gene: .; v_gene: TRBV12-3/TRBV12-4; CDR3nt: TGTGCCAGCAGTTTAGGGTTTTATACCGGGGAGCTGTTTTTT; CDR3aa: CASSLGFYTGELFF
j_gene: TRBJ2-7; abundance: many; d_gene: .; v_gene: TRBV2; CDR3nt: TGTGCCAGCAGTCACAGGTTCGAGCAGTACTTC; CDR3aa: CASSHRFEQYF
j_gene: TRBJ1-1; abundance: many; d_gene: .; v_gene: TRBV6-2/TRBV6-3; CDR3nt: TGTGCCAGCAGTTACTTCGACAGCGGTACTGAAGCTTTCTTT; CDR3aa: CASSYFDSGTEAFF
j_gene: TRBJ1-1; abundance: many; d_gene: .; v_gene: TRBV5-1; CDR3nt: TGCGCCAGCAGCTTGGAGGGTGAAGCTTTCTTT; CDR3aa: CASSLEGEAFF
j_gene: TRBJ1-2; abundance: many; d_gene: TRBD1; v_gene: TRBV6-1; CDR3nt: TGTGCCAGCGGGGGCAGGGGGTTCCATGGCTACACCTTC; CDR3aa: CASGGRGFHGYTF
j_gene: TRBJ2-2; abundance: many; d_gene: .; v_gene: TRBV2; CDR3nt: TGTGCCAGCAGTGAAGCTAATGGGGAGCTGTTTTTT; CDR3aa: CASSEANGELFF
j_gene: TRBJ1-2; abundance: few; d_gene: .; v_gene: TRBV18; CDR3nt: TGTGCCAGCTCGCCTGGACGGTGGGGGGAAAGGCACACCTTC; CDR3aa: CASSPGRWGERHTF
j_gene: TRBJ1-1; abundance: .; d_gene: TRBD1; v_gene: TRBV11-1; CDR3nt: TGTGCCAGCAGCTTCGGACAGGGGATTAGGACTGAAGCTTTCTTT; CDR3aa: CASSFGQGIRTEAFF
j_gene: TRBJ1-1; abundance: many; d_gene: TRBD1; v_gene: TRBV5-1; CDR3nt: TGCGCCAGCAGCTTGGCTGACAGGGGGCGAACTGAAGCTTTCTTT; CDR3aa: CASSLADRGRTEAFF
j_gene: TRBJ2-7; abundance: .; d_gene: TRBD1; v_gene: TRBV20-1; CDR3nt: TGCAGCATTGGGACAGGGGGAACCTACGAGCAGTACTTC; CDR3aa: CSIGTGGTYEQYF
j_gene: TRBJ1-1; abundance: .; d_gene: TRBD1; v_gene: TRBV12-3/TRBV12-4; CDR3nt: TGTGCCAGCAGTTCCGGACAGGGAGTGGGGGCACCCCTGGCAGCTTTCTTT; CDR3aa: CASSSGQGVGAPLAAFF
j_gene: TRBJ2-7; abundance: once; d_gene: TRBD1; v_gene: TRBV12-3/TRBV12-4; CDR3nt: TGTGCCAGCAGTTTACCCGGGACAGTTTACGAGCAGTACTTC; CDR3aa: CASSLPGTVYEQYF
j_gene: TRBJ2-2; abundance: .; d_gene: .; v_gene: TRBV7-6; CDR3nt: TGTGCCAGCAGCGGACACAGGACCTCGAACACCGGGGAGCTGTTTTTT; CDR3aa: CASSGHRTSNTGELFF
j_gene: TRBJ1-2; abundance: many; d_gene: .; v_gene: TRBV2; CDR3nt: TGTGCCAGCAGCCCTGAGCCTGGCTACACCTTC; CDR3aa: CASSPEPGYTF
j_gene: TRBJ1-2; abundance: many; d_gene: .; v_gene: TRBV5-1; CDR3nt: TGCGCCAGCAGCTTGGAGAGCTATGGCTACACCTTC; CDR3aa: CASSLESYGYTF
j_gene: TRBJ1-1; abundance: many; d_gene: .; v_gene: TRBV11-1; CDR3nt: TGTGCCAGCAGCCTGAGGACGGCGAACACTGAAGCTTTCTTT; CDR3aa: CASSLRTANTEAFF
j_gene: TRBJ2-4; abundance: .; d_gene: .; v_gene: TRBV12-3/TRBV12-4; CDR3nt: TGTGCCAGCAGCAGATGGACGAGGGGGAGTATGGAAAACATTCAGTACTTC; CDR3aa: CASSRWTRGSMENIQYF
j_gene: TRBJ2-7; abundance: many; d_gene: .; v_gene: TRBV10-3; CDR3nt: TGTGCCATCCTTAGTAGGCAGGACTTCGAGCAGTACTTC; CDR3aa: CAILSRQDFEQYF
j_gene: TRBJ1-2; abundance: many; d_gene: .; v_gene: TRBV5-1; CDR3nt: TGCGCCAGCAGCTTGGGGGGCGCCGACTATGGCTACACCTTC; CDR3aa: CASSLGGADYGYTF
j_gene: TRBJ2-4; abundance: .; d_gene: .; v_gene: TRBV12-3/TRBV12-4; CDR3nt: TGTGCCAGCAGTTTAAGTGTGGGACTGACAGCCAAAAACATTCAGTACTTC; CDR3aa: CASSLSVGLTAKNIQYF
j_gene: TRBJ2-2; abundance: many; d_gene: TRBD2; v_gene: TRBV7-3; CDR3nt: TGTGCCAGCAGCTTACGCGGGGGGGCCCCCGGGGAGCTGTTTTTT; CDR3aa: CASSLRGGAPGELFF
j_gene: TRBJ1-1; abundance: many; d_gene: .; v_gene: TRBV28; CDR3nt: TGTGCCAGCAGTTTTCGGGGGAGTTACACTGAAGCTTTCTTT; CDR3aa: CASSFRGSYTEAFF
j_gene: TRBJ2-7; abundance: many; d_gene: TRBD1; v_gene: TRBV5-1; CDR3nt: TGCGCCAGCAGCCGCTTGGACAGGACCTACGAGCAGTACTTC; CDR3aa: CASSRLDRTYEQYF
j_gene: TRBJ1-5; abundance: many; d_gene: .; v_gene: TRBV5-1; CDR3nt: TGCGCCAGCAGCTTGGATGGGGTAGGTCAGCCCCAGCATTTT; CDR3aa: CASSLDGVGQPQHF
j_gene: TRBJ1-5; abundance: many; d_gene: TRBD1; v_gene: TRBV18; CDR3nt: TGTGCCAGCTCAGAGACAGGGTATCGGCCCCAGCATTTT; CDR3aa: CASSETGYRPQHF
j_gene: TRBJ2-2; abundance: many; d_gene: TRBD1; v_gene: TRBV10-1; CDR3nt: TGCGCCAGCAGTACCGGGACAGAGACCGGGGAGCTGTTTTTT; CDR3aa: CASSTGTETGELFF
j_gene: TRBJ1-2; abundance: many; d_gene: .; v_gene: TRBV20-1; CDR3nt: TGCAGTGCTAGAGATATCCAGGGCGGAGACTATGGCTACACCTTC; CDR3aa: CSARDIQGGDYGYTF
j_gene: TRBJ2-3; abundance: .; d_gene: .; v_gene: TRBV5-1; CDR3nt: TGCGCCAGCAGCTATGGCGGGGCGGAGGGAGATACGCAGTATTTT; CDR3aa: CASSYGGAEGDTQYF
j_gene: TRBJ1-2; abundance: many; d_gene: .; v_gene: TRBV15; CDR3nt: TGTGCCACCAGCGGGAGACCCCCTGGGGACTATGGCTACACCTTC; CDR3aa: CATSGRPPGDYGYTF
j_gene: TRBJ1-1; abundance: once; d_gene: TRBD1; v_gene: TRBV6-2/TRBV6-3; CDR3nt: TGTGCCAGCAGTAAAGGGGGCTCTGCTTTCTTT; CDR3aa: CASSKGGSAFF
j_gene: TRBJ2-7; abundance: many; d_gene: .; v_gene: TRBV6-1; CDR3nt: TGTGCCAGCAGAACTCTCCGGGGCTCCTACGAGCAGTACTTC; CDR3aa: CASRTLRGSYEQYF
j_gene: TRBJ2-7; abundance: few; d_gene: TRBD2; v_gene: TRBV5-1; CDR3nt: TGCGCCAGCAGCTCTAGCGGAGCTACCTACGAGCAGTACTTC; CDR3aa: CASSSSGATYEQYF
j_gene: TRBJ2-2; abundance: many; d_gene: TRBD2; v_gene: TRBV2; CDR3nt: TGTGCCAGCAGCCGACTAGCGGGGGGCACCGGGGAGCTGTTTTTT; CDR3aa: CASSRLAGGTGELFF
j_gene: TRBJ1-2; abundance: .; d_gene: TRBD1; v_gene: TRBV12-3/TRBV12-4; CDR3nt: TGTGCCAGCAGTCTCGTACGGACAGGGAGATATGGCTACACCTTC; CDR3aa: CASSLVRTGRYGYTF